This T cell receptor (beta chain) was identified during a study of blood T cell repertoires in COVID-19. At the level of the study: The United States, Italy and Spain provided the acute and convalescent COVID-19 samples.

Measured with immunoSEQ multiplex PCR; TCRdb has only the in-frame clones, and not every one. The data hold 200,000 to 250,000 clones, with approximately 90% observed a single time. Participants, about 18 to 90 years old, spanned approximately 25 US areas. This clone was observed a single time. The V gene's germline CDR1 is LNHDA and CDR2 SQIVND (reference sequence). CDR3 length: 14 amino acids. V was shortened by 0 bases and J by 5 bases, with 10 bases between the two germline ends. Sequencing was done on a sample of PBMCs or T cells enriched from blood (not recorded which). The sequence was obtained from a woman in her forties with acute COVID-19. The V gene is TRBV19, the J gene TRBJ1-1, with D maybe TRBD1 (6 bases). In DNA, the CDR3 is TGTGCCAGTAGTATAGAGTTTGACAGGACTGAAGCTTTCTTT. Protein: CASSIEFDRTEAFF. Complete variable domain (other parts from reference TRBV19 and TRBJ1-1): DGGITQSPKYLFRKEGQNVTLSCEQNLNHDAMYWYRQDPGQGLRLIYYSQIVNDFQKGDIAEGYSVSREKKESFPLTVTSAQKNPTAFYLCASSIEFDRTEAFFGQGTRLTVV.